This T cell receptor (beta chain) was profiled in a study of OX40 agonist ivuxolimab in advanced cancers. Overall study context: Patients were roughly 83% male with ages roughly 20 to 85, mean 60. Enrollees could have had prior anti-PD-1, anti-PD-L1 or anti-CTLA-4 therapy, which roughly 40% had received.

Germline CDR1 reads SGHTA; CDR2 reads FQGNSA. The V and J ends lost 1 base and 4 bases, in that order; junction bases with no gene match: 11. The CDR3 sequence is 18 residues long. Only one count was recorded for this clone. Profiled with immunoSEQ multiplex PCR; TCRdb holds only in-frame clones, not every one. Of 11,000 to 15,000 clones listed, 80% to 90% are singletons. This sequence was found in an adult with an advanced solid tumor such as melanoma, head and neck, liver or kidney cancer. The V gene is TRBV7-2, the J gene TRBJ2-3; 10 nucleotides match TRBD2. The starting material was CD4+ or CD8+ T cells sorted from blood, obtained in a trial of the OX40 agonist ivuxolimab. In DNA, the CDR3 is TGTGCCAGCAGCTTAGTTTTTTCGGCTAGCGGGGGAGCAGATACGCAGTATTTT. Translated: CASSLVFSASGGADTQYF.